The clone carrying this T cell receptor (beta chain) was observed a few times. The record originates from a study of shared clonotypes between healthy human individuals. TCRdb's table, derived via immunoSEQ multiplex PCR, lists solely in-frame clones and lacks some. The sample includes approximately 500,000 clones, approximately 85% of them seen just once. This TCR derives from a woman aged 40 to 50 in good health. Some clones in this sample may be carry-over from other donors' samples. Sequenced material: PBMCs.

For the CDR3, the DNA is TGTGCCAGCACGTCCGGGACAGGGGTTGTTCAGCCCCAGCATTTT. Its translation is CASTSGTGVVQPQHF. This rearrangement joins TRBV2 to TRBJ1-5, with 10 nucleotides matching TRBD1. The V and J ends lost 7 bases and 6 bases, in that order; junction bases with no gene match: 9. CDR1 SNHLY and CDR2 FYNNEI come from the germline V gene. This CDR3 is built from 15 residues.